This TCR beta chain comes out of a study of blood T cell repertoires in COVID-19. TCRdb keeps only in-frame clones here, not all; method: immunoSEQ multiplex PCR. This sample has hundreds of thousands of clones, with approximately 91% found just once. The sample taken for sequencing was peripheral blood. The TCR was taken from a human donor in a cohort sampled during active COVID-19.

The CDR3 sequence is CASSQTPDRESPLHF. DNA of the CDR3: TGTGCCAGCAGCCAAACCCCGGACAGGGAGTCACCCCTCCACTTT. The chain uses TRBV7-8 and TRBJ1-6, with 8 positions matching TRBD1. Germline V lookup: CDR1 SGHVS, CDR2 FQNEAQ. The V gene end was trimmed by 5 bases and the J gene end by 10 bases; junction bases not matched to a gene: 10. The CDR3 has 15 amino acids.